This TCR beta chain originates from a study of control samples from healthy donors and cancer patients. Clones were read by immunoSEQ multiplex PCR, and TCRdb kept only the in-frame ones, dropping some. The data contain 80,000 to 100,000 clones, around three quarters of them singletons. The CDR3 has 16 residues. Germline V gene data show CDR1 as MNHNS and CDR2 as SASEGT. Regarding this clone: At one boundary the junction diverges from the germline segment, which might be a read error. This same CDR3 is encoded by further DNA sequences in the sample.

The sequenced sample consisted of blood. This chain connects TRBV6-1 to TRBJ2-2; TRBD2 is a possible D gene (7 bases). The source is a woman in her thirties in good health. The CDR3 sequence: CASSEGGGSNTGELFF. CDR3 sequence (DNA): TGTGCCAGCAGCGAAGGGGGAGGGTCGAACACCGGGGAGCTGTTTTTT.